This TCR beta chain was sequenced during a study of identical twins. Whole-study results and caveats: Beta clonotypes that were abundant in cord blood contained fewer insertions, a pattern absent from memory repertoires.

As for this clonotype: No antigen is known for it.

Per the germline V gene, CDR1 is LGHNA and CDR2 is YSLEER. Trimming removed 5 bases from V and 0 bases from J; junction bases left unmatched: 13. This CDR3 has 20 amino acids. TCRdb itself ran the 5' RACE reads through MiXCR, one entry per CDR3 protein. Among 650,000 to 750,000 distinct CDR3 sequences, approximately 22% were seen once, and the ten largest hold around 4.5%. This sample was also put to use in a study of T cells expressing NK-cell markers. Per that study: Seven sequenced donors out of eight were HCMV-seropositive, one seronegative. Also leading the CD3+CD56-NKG2C+ fraction in a handful of donors were these clonotypes.

V usage is TRBV4-3 and J usage is TRBJ2-1; 13 bases fit TRBD2. The sequenced sample was PBMCs. This receptor was obtained from a woman aged 18-29 years in good health. The CDR3 sequence: CASSVQPGLAGSPSYNEQFF. The CDR3 region has the DNA TGCGCCAGCAGCGTACAACCGGGACTAGCGGGAAGTCCCTCCTACAATGAGCAGTTCTTC.